The clone carrying this TCR beta chain is a singleton in its sample. The data were taken from a study of T cell responses to AZD1222 COVID-19 vaccine. Germline V CDR1 and CDR2: MNHEY, SMNVEV (reference sequence). Trimming at V came to 6 bases and at J to 4 bases, leaving 3 bases not matched to a gene. This CDR3 spans 13 amino acids. Sequencing used immunoSEQ multiplex PCR; TCRdb keeps in-frame clones, though not all of them. Of more than 100,000 clones listed, approximately 92% are singletons. The receptor comes from an adult who received the AZD1222 COVID-19 vaccine. The specimen comprised peripheral blood, sampled 28 days after the second AZD1222 dose. This sequence joins TRBV27 and TRBJ1-1; TRBD1 aligns across 9 bases. CDR3 region: CASRMTGGTEAFF. CDR3 bases: TGTGCCAGCAGGATGACAGGGGGCACTGAAGCTTTCTTT.